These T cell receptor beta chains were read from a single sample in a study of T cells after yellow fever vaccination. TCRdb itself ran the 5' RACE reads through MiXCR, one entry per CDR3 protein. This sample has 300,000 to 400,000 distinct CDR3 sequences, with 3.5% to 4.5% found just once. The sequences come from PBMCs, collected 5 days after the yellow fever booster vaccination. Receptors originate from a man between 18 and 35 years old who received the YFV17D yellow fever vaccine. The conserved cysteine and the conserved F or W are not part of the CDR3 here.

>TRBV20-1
SALPRTLLDTEAF
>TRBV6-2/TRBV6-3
ASSYLGTSLYNEQF
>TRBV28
ASSMASGFDTQY
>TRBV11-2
ASTSTGNEKLF
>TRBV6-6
ASSYSGGTGWNEQF
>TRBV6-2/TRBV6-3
ASNTYLLPQH
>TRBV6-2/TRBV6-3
ASSLGSGNQPQH
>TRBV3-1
ASSQGGRVTEAF
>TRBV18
ASSTLSGTPYGYT
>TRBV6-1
ASSEYPANYGYT
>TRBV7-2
ASSFIWDSPLH
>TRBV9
ASSVEGARGYT
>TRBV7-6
ASSLNSGQIDTQY
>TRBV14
ASSFRDRVTYGYT
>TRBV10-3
AIRVGLADNQPQH
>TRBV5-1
ASSSSSGGAAETQY
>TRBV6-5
ASSYKRNNEQF
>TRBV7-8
ASSLVSSSGGYQPQH
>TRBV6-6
ASSYGTGEKLF
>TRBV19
ASSSWDRGIADTQY
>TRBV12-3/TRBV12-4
ASSPVQRIAGYEQY
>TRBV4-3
ASSHPERGGNTEAF
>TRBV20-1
SAPKVQRGRKDTQY
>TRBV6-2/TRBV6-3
ASSYSPRTSALDTQY
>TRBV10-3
AISHLSTSAAGEQY
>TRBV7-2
ASSREVTQY
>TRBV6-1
SGVNQPQH
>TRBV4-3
ASSQGRTGGNTIY
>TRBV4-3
ASSQGQGYQETQY
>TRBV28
ASSFRTTSLATEAF
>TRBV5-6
ASSLSGGASGELF
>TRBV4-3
ASSQQQGTQETQY
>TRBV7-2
ASSTLSGLGETQY
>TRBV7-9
ASSPFVGTETQY
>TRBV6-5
ASSYPGQETQY
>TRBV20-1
SARKGHPGETQY
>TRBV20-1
SADLFGPRGNQPQH
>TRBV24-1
ATSDQGGAGQPQH
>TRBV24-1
ATSEGVGRLRDTQY
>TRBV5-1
ASSLGGDSSTDTQY
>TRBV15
ATSRDRRPNNEKLF
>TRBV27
ASSQQVGGNQPQH
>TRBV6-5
ASSYPGQGGEQF
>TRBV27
ASSSPRGTGGFGYT
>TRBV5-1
ASSFVGFEQY
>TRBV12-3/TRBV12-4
ASSPQTYEQY
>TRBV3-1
ASSQGSGGITDTQY
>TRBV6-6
ASSYGVTGELF
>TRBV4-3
ASSQRASGGTDTQY
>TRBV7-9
ASSSRVDSPLH
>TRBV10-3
AISEPPTEFYGYT
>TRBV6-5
ASSVGEAF
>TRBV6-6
ASSYWVGDWDSNQPQH
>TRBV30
AWSGGDGDTQY
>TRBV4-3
ASSQGAGANEQF
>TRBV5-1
ASSLISGGDEKLF
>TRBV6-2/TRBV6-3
ASSSRQTKQY
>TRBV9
ASSVVSLGSTGELF
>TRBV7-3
ASSSGTAPYQETQY
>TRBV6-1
ASSEALAGGPDTQY